The rows below give T cell receptor beta chains drawn from one sample of a study of CD8+ T cells in alopecia areata. Data came from immunoSEQ multiplex PCR; TCRdb stores just in-frame clones and leaves some out. The sample holds some 120,000 clones, around 60% seen once. Sequencing used CD4+ T cells sorted from blood, obtained at week 4, from a patient treated with tofacitinib. These receptors were taken from a human donor with alopecia areata. CDR3s include the opening cysteine and the closing phenylalanine or tryptophan. The D gene is left open where the match is weak. Clone size is shown for a subset of rows, as once, few, many or a class of expanded clone.

>TRBV23-1|14|TRBJ1-1|.|.
TGCGCCAGCAGTCAATCTGGGGACCACACTGAAGCTTTCTTT
CASSQSGDHTEAFF
>TRBV4-1|18|TRBJ2-1|.|.
TGCGCCAGCAGCCAAGAGGTCCCTGCGGGAACCACCTACAATGAGCAGTTCTTC
CASSQEVPAGTTYNEQFF
>TRBV28|16|TRBJ2-2|TRBD1|.
TGTGCCAGCAGCTCCGCAGGACAGGGCTTTGTCGGGGAGCTGTTTTTT
CASSSAGQGFVGELFF
>TRBV19|14|TRBJ2-3|TRBD2|.
TGTGCCAGCCGGACTAGCGGGATCACAGATACGCAGTATTTT
CASRTSGITDTQYF
>TRBV7-9|15|TRBJ2-5|TRBD1|.
TGTGCCAGCAGCGAACAGGGGGGCGAGCAAGAGACCCAGTACTTC
CASSEQGGEQETQYF
>TRBV2|16|TRBJ1-1|.|.
TGTGCCAGCAGACCGATCATTGGAAGTTCCAGGGCTGAAGCTTTCTTT
CASRPIIGSSRAEAFF
>TRBV7-2|14|TRBJ2-1|.|medium-sized
TGTGCCAGCAGCCAGGTACAGGGTTACAATGAGCAGTTCTTC
CASSQVQGYNEQFF
>TRBV14|14|TRBJ2-1|.|few
TGTGCCAGCAGCCAAGATGGATTGAACAATGAGCAGTTCTTC
CASSQDGLNNEQFF
>TRBV19|10|TRBJ1-2|.|.
TGTGCCAGTAGAGGGGAGGGCTACACCTTC
CASRGEGYTF
>TRBV30|12|TRBJ2-5|.|once
TGTGCCTGGACGGTGGGGCAGGAGACCCAGTACTTC
CAWTVGQETQYF
>TRBV15|14|TRBJ2-2|TRBD2|.
TGTGCCACCCGCCTAGCGGGGGGGACCGGGGAGCTGTTTTTT
CATRLAGGTGELFF
>TRBV29-1|14|TRBJ2-5|.|few
TGCAGCGTCCGGACACTAGGGGGGACTTCGGCCCAGTACTTC
CSVRTLGGTSAQYF